This TCR beta chain was recovered during a study of resident and recirculating memory T cells in vitiligo. About the research overall: Samples were epidermis from two lesional and two nonlesional sites, plus PBMCs.

The method was immunoSEQ multiplex PCR; TCRdb's version includes in-frame clones alone and lacks a portion of them. The table has fewer than 80,000 clones, roughly nine tenths seen once. This clone was recorded only once. No antigen is known for it. Patients had received no treatment within the previous three months. General study findings and limits: Vitiligo lesions lacked a unique dominant clone, and clonality varied. TCR sequences were not conserved across biopsy sites or patients.

Sequenced input: blood. The TCR originated in a male donor with vitiligo.

DNA of the CDR3: TGCGCCAGCAGCTTGGCCGGTAGCTCCCAAGAGACCCAGTACTTC. This gives the protein CASSLAGSSQETQYF. The chain is built from TRBV5-1 and TRBJ2-5; D is undetermined. This CDR3 is built from 15 residues. V was shortened by 0 bases and J by 1 base, with 10 bases between the two germline ends. Per the germline V gene, CDR1 is SGHRS and CDR2 is YFSETQ.